A single sample is the source of the 10 T cell receptor beta chains below, sequenced in a study of identical twins. TCRdb processed the 5' RACE reads anew with MiXCR; each CDR3 protein has one entry. The table lists under 900,000 distinct CDR3 sequences, 9% to 15% of them singletons. These data were likewise used in another study, on yellow fever vaccine responses in identical twins.

Sequencing was done on a sample of PBMCs. These receptor sequences come from a woman under 30 in good health.

This clonotype was seen repeatedly, ten times or more. The chain employs TRBV10-3 and TRBJ2-7, with a possible D match to TRBD2 (5 bases). This CDR3 spans 11 amino acids. Looked up from germline, CDR1 is ENHRY and CDR2 is SYGVKD. V lost 8 bases and J 4 bases, leaving 9 bases between the germline ends. CDR3 in amino acids: CAIREGYEQYF. DNA for the CDR3: TGTGCCATCCGCGAGGGTTACGAGCAGTACTTC.

This chain links TRBV20-1 with TRBJ2-4; no definite D call. With 4 bases removed from V and 0 bases from J, the gap between germline ends came to 7 bases. Germline CDR1 reads DFQATT; CDR2 reads SNEGSKA (reference sequence). CDR3 size: 13 residues. This chain's CDR3 is CSATHIAKNIQYF. CDR3 nucleotide sequence: TGCAGTGCTACGCATATAGCCAAAAACATTCAGTACTTC.

In its sample, this clonotype was seen a few times. The CDR3 sequence: CASSRGGPVSYEQYF. In DNA, the CDR3 is TGTGCCAGCAGTCGAGGGGGCCCCGTTTCCTACGAGCAGTACTTC. The gene calls are TRBV12-3 or TRBV12-4 and TRBJ2-7, with 7 nucleotides matching TRBD1. The CDR3 extends over 15 amino acids. The J segment lost 1 base and the V segment lost 5 bases, leaving 8 bases of the junction unmatched.

DNA for the CDR3: TGTGCCTCCAATCGTCAACCCACAGCGGGTTCGCTTGGTGAGCAGTTCTTC. It is translated as CASNRQPTAGSLGEQFF. V usage is TRBV9 and J usage is TRBJ2-1, with D possibly being TRBD2 (6 bases). V was cut by 10 bases and J by 9 bases, with 32 bases left in between. The CDR3 is made up of 17 amino acids. Per germline, CDR1 SGDLS and CDR2 YYNGEE. Full variable domain (remainder filled in from reference TRBV9 and TRBJ2-1): DSGVTQTPKHLITATGQRVTLRCSPRSGDLSVYWYQQSLDQGLQFLIQYYNGEERAKGNILERFSAQQFPDLHSELNLSSLELGDSALYFCASNRQPTAGSLGEQFFGPGTRLTVL.

This clonotype showed up just a few times. The chain links TRBV24-1 to TRBJ2-5; 13 bases are a match to TRBD2. The CDR3 runs 17 residues. CDR1 and CDR2 from the germline V gene are KGHDR and SFDVKD. The ends lost 4 bases at V and 4 bases at J; junction bases unmatched: 8. CDR3 region: CATSDRTSGRIRETQYF. The CDR3 region has the DNA TGTGCCACCAGTGACAGGACTAGCGGGAGAATTAGAGAGACCCAGTACTTC.

This chain links TRBV5-1 with TRBJ2-4; D not resolved. The CDR3 extends over 14 amino acids. V was shortened by 0 bases and J by 5 bases, with 9 bases between the two germline ends. The germline V gene has CDR1 SGHRS and CDR2 YFSETQ. CDR3 sequence: CASSLEDTQNIQYF. The CDR3 DNA reads TGCGCCAGCAGCTTGGAGGATACACAAAACATTCAGTACTTC.

This clonotype showed up many times. The chain couples TRBV5-1 to TRBJ1-3; no firm D call. Trimming took 0 bases from V and 0 from J, leaving 10 bases between them. Germline CDR1 is SGHRS and CDR2 is YFSETQ. The CDR3 totals 16 residues. The CDR3 is CASSLVGGNSGNTIYF. The CDR3 DNA reads TGCGCCAGCAGCTTGGTCGGAGGGAACTCTGGAAACACCATATATTTT.

V is TRBV19 and J is TRBJ2-5; D is unresolved. The germline gives CDR1 LNHDA, CDR2 SQIVND (reference sequence). This CDR3 contains 12 residues. With 4 bases removed from V and 5 bases from J, the gap between germline ends came to 8 bases. Written as DNA, the CDR3 is TGTGCCAGTAGTACTCTTGGGGAGACCCAGTACTTC. Translating it yields CASSTLGETQYF.

In its sample, this clonotype was seen many times. The rearrangement links TRBV19 to TRBJ2-1; 9 nucleotides match TRBD1. Germline CDR1 is LNHDA and CDR2 is SQIVND (reference sequence). V gave up 3 bases and J gave up 13 bases; unmatched junction bases: 7. This CDR3 region has 13 residues. Here the CDR3 reads CASSISPGQGQFF. CDR3 coding DNA: TGTGCCAGTAGTATCTCACCGGGACAGGGCCAGTTCTTC. Looking up the rest from reference TRBV19 and TRBJ2-1 gives the full variable domain: DGGITQSPKYLFRKEGQNVTLSCEQNLNHDAMYWYRQDPGQGLRLIYYSQIVNDFQKGDIAEGYSVSREKKESFPLTVTSAQKNPTAFYLCASSISPGQGQFFGPGTRLTVL.

This clonotype occurred many times. The rearrangement joins TRBV28 to TRBJ2-1; 7 bases are shared with TRBD2. CDR1 and CDR2 from the germline V gene are MDHEN and SYDVKM. The trim removed 5 bases at V and 4 bases at J, leaving 8 bases unmatched. The length of the CDR3 is 15 residues. CDR3 residues: CASSGGGLAYNEQFF. The CDR3 DNA is TGTGCCAGCAGTGGGGGGGGACTGGCATACAATGAGCAGTTCTTC. The full variable domain, in which reference TRBV28 and TRBJ2-1 provide the parts outside the CDR3, is DVKVTQSSRYLVKRTGEKVFLECVQDMDHENMFWYRQDPGLGLRLIYFSYDVKMKEKGDIPEGYSVSREKKERFSLILESASTNQTSMYLCASSGGGLAYNEQFFGPGTRLTVL.